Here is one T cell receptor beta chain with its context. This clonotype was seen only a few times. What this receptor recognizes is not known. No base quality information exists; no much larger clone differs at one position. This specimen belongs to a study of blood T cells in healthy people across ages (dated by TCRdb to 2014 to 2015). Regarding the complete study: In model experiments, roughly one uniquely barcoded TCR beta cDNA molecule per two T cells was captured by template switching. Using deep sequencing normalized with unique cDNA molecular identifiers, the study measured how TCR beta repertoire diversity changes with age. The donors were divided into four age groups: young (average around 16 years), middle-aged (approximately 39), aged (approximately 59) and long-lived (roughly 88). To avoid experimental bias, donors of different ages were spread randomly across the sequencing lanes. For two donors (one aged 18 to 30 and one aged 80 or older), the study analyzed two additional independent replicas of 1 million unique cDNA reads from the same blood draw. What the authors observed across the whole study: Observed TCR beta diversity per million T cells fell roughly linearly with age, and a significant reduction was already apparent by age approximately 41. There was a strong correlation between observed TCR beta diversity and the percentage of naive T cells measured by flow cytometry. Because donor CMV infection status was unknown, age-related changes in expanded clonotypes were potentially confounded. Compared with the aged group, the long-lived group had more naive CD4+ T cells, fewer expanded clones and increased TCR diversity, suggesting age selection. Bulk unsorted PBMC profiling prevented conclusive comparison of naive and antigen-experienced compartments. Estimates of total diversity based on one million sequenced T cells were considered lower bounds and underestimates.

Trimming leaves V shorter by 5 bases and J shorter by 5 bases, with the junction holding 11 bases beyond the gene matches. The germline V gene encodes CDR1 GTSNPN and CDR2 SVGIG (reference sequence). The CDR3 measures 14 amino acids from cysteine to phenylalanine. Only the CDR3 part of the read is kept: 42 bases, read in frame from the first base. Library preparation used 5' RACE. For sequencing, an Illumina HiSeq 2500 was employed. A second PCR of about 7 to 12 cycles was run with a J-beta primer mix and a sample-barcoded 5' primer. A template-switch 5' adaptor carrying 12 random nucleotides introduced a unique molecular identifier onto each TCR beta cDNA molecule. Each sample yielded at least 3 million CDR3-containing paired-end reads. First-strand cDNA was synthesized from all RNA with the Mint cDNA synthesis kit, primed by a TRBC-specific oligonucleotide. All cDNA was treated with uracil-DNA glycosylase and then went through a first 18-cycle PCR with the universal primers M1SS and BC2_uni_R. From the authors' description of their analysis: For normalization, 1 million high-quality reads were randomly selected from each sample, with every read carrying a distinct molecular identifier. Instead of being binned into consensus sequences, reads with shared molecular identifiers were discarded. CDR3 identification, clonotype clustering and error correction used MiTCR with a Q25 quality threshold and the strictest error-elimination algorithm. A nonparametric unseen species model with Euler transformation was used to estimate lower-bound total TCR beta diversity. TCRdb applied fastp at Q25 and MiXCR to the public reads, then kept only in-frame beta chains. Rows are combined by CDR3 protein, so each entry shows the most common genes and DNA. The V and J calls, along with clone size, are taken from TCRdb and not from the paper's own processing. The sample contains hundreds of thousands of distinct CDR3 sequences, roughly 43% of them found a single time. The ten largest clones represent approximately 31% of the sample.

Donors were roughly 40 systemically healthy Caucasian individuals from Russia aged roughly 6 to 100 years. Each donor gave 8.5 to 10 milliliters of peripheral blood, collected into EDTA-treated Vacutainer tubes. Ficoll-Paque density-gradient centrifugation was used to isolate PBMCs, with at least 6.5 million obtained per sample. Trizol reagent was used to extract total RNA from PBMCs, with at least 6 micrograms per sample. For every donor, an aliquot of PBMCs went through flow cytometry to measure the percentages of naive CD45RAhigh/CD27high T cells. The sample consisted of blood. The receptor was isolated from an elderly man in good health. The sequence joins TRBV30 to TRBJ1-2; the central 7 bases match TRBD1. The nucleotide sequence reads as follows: TGTGCCTGGGACACCGGGACAGAGGCATATGGCTACACCTTC. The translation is CAWDTGTEAYGYTF. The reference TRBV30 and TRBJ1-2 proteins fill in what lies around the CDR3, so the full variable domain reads SQTIHQWPATLVQPVGSPLSLECTVEGTSNPNLYWYRQAAGRGLQLLFYSVGIGQISSEVPQNLSASRPQDRQFILSSKKLLLSDSGFYLCAWDTGTEAYGYTFGSGTRLTVV.